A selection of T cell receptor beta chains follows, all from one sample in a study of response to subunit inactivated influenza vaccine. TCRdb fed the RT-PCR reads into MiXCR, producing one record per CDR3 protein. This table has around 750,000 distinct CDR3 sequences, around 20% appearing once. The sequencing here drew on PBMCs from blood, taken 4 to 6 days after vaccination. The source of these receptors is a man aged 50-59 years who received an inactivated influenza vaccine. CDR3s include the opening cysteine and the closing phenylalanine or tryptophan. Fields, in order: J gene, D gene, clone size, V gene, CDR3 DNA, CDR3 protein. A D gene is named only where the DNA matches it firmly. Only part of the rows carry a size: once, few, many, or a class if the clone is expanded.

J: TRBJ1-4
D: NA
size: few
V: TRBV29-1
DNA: TGCAGCGTTGCTGACAGAGCAACTAATGAAAAACTGTTTTTT
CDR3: CSVADRATNEKLFF

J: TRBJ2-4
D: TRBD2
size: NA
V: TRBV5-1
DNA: TGCGCCAGCAGTAGGACTAGCGGCTTAGCCAAAAACATTCAGTACTTC
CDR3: CASSRTSGLAKNIQYF

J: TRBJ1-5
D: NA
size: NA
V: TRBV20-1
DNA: TGCAGTGCTAGAGTTCCAGGTGGGGGCAATCAGCCCCAGCATTTT
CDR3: CSARVPGGGNQPQHF

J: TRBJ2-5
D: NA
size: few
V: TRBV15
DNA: TGTGCCACCAGCAGAGATAGGGTCGGTTGGGAGACCCAGTACTTC
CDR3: CATSRDRVGWETQYF

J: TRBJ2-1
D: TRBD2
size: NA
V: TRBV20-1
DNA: TGCAGGGCTAGAGGGGGACTAGCGGGGGCGAGCTCCTACAATGAGCAGTTCTTC
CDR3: CRARGGLAGASSYNEQFF

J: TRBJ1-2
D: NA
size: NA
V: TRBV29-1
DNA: TGCAGCGCCGACTTAGAGGGGGGCGCAGGCTATGGCTACACCTTC
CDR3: CSADLEGGAGYGYTF

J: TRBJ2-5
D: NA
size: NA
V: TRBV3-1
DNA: TGTGCCAGCAGCTCCCGTGGAGAACGACAAGAGACCCAGTACTTC
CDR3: CASSSRGERQETQYF

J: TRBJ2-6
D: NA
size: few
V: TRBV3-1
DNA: TGTGCCAGCAGCCAAGATGGGGGCGCTGGGGCCAACGTCCTGACTTTC
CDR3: CASSQDGGAGANVLTF

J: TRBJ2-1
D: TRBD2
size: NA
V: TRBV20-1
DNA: TGCAGTGCCTACCGACTAGCGCAGTTCTTC
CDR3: CSAYRLAQFF

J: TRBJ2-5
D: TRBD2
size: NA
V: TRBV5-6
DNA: TGTGCCAGCAGCCCCTGGACTAGCTATGGAGAGACCCAGTACTTC
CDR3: CASSPWTSYGETQYF

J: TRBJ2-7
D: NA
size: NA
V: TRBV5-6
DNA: TGTGCCAGCAGCCTTACCGGGACTCCACCCTACGAGCAGTACTTC
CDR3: CASSLTGTPPYEQYF

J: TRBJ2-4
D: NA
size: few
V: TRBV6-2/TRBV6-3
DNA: TGTGCCAGCACAGGGGATTCGTACATTCAGTACTTC
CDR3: CASTGDSYIQYF

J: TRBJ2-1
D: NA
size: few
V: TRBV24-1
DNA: TGTGCCACCAGTGGTAGGGGATGGGATCGTTCCTACAATGAGCAGTTCTTC
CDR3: CATSGRGWDRSYNEQFF

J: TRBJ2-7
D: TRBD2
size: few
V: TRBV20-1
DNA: TGCAGTGCTACGACTAGCGGGATAAGTGAGCAGTACTTC
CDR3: CSATTSGISEQYF

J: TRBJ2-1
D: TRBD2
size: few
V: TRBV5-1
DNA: TGCGCCAGCAGCTTCGTTCGAGCGGGGAATGAGCAGTTCTTC
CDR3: CASSFVRAGNEQFF

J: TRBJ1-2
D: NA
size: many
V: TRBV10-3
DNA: TGTGCCATCAGTGATTATCGGGACGGATATGGCTACACCTTC
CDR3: CAISDYRDGYGYTF

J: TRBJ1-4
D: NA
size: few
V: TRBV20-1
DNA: TGCAGTGCTAGCTTCCTGAAAAATGAAAAACTGTTTTTT
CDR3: CSASFLKNEKLFF

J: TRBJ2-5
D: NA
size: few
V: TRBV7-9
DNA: TGTGCCAGCAGCTTAGTCGGCCCGGCGGGGACCCAGTACTTC
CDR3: CASSLVGPAGTQYF

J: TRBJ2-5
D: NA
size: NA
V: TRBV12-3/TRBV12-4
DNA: TGTGCCAGCTGCACCCAGGCAGGGTCGTATCAAGAGACCCAGTACTTC
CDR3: CASCTQAGSYQETQYF

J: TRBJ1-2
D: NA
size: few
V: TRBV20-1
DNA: TGCAGTGCTAGAGAATTGCGAGGGGGGGCTAACTATGGCTACACCTTC
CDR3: CSARELRGGANYGYTF

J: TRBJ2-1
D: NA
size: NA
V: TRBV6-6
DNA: TGTGCCAGCAGTTACTCCAAAACGAATGAGCAGTTCTTC
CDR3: CASSYSKTNEQFF

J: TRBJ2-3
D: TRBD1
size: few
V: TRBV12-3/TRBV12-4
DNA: TGTGCCAGCAGCCGAGGACAGGTTCTGACAGATACGCAGTATTTT
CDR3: CASSRGQVLTDTQYF

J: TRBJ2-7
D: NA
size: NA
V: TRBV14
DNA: TGTGCCAGCAGCCATGTCCCCTACGAGCAGTACTTC
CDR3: CASSHVPYEQYF

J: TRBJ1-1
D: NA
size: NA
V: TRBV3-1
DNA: TGTGCCAGCAGCCAACCAGGGACTGAAGCTTTCTTT
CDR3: CASSQPGTEAFF

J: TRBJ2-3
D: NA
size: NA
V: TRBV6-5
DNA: TGTGCCAGCAGTTCCCACCAGACTAGTTGGTTGGCGCAGTATTTT
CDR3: CASSSHQTSWLAQYF

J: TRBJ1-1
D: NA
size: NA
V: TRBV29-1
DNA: TGCAGCGTTGAAGATATCTGGCCGATGAACACTGAAGCTTTCTTT
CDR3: CSVEDIWPMNTEAFF

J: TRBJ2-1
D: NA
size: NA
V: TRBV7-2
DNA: TGTGCCAGCAGCTCGGGACCCGCCAATGAGCAGTTCTTC
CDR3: CASSSGPANEQFF

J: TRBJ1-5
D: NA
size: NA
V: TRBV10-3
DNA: TGTGCCATCAGCTCCGGGACTGGGAATCAGCCCCAGCATTTT
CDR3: CAISSGTGNQPQHF

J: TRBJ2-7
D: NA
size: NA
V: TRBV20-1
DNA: TGCAGTGCTAGAACTTCGAGGGAGCAGTACTTC
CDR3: CSARTSREQYF

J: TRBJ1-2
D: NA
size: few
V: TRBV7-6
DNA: TGTGCCAGCAGCTTAGGAGGGCCCCTTACGGGCTACACCTTC
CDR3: CASSLGGPLTGYTF

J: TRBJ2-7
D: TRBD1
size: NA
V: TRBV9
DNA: TGTGCCAGCAGCCCTCGGGACAGGGGATACTACGAGCAGTACTTC
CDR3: CASSPRDRGYYEQYF

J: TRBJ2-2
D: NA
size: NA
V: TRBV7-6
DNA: TGTGCCAGCAGCTTCCCAGGGATAGGCACCGGGGAGCTGTTTTTT
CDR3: CASSFPGIGTGELFF

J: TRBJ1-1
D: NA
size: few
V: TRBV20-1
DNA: TGCAGTGCTAGGGCAGGGTACGAGGGAGCTTTCTTT
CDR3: CSARAGYEGAFF

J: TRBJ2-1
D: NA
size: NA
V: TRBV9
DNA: TGTGCCAGCAGCGTAGAGGGGAATGAGCAGTTCTTC
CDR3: CASSVEGNEQFF

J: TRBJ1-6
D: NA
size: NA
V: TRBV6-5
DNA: TGTGCCAGCAGTTACTCGAGGTCATCATCGCAGGGGCGAGTTTCACCCCTCCACTTT
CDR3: CASSYSRSSSQGRVSPLHF

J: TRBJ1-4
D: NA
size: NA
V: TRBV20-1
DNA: TGCAGGGTACCGTGGGGGGAAAAACTGTTTTTT
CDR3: CRVPWGEKLFF

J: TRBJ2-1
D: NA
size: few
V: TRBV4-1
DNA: TGCGCCAGCAGCCCTCGGGGTTTAATTTCCTACAATGAGCAGTTCTTC
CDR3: CASSPRGLISYNEQFF

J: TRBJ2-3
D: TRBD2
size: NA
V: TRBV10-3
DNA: TGTGCCATCAGTGAAGGAGGACTAGCGAGCACAGATACGCAGTATTTT
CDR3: CAISEGGLASTDTQYF

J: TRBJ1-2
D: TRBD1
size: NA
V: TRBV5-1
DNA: TGCGCCAGCAGCTTACGACAGGGGGCGGATGGCTACACCTTC
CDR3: CASSLRQGADGYTF

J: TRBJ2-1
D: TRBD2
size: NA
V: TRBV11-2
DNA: TGTGCCAGCAGCTCGATTAGCGGGACCTACAATGAGCAGTTCTTC
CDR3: CASSSISGTYNEQFF

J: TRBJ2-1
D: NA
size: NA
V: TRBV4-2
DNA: TGTGCCAGCAGCCAAGGACCGGGGGCCGACAATGAGCAGTTCTTC
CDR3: CASSQGPGADNEQFF

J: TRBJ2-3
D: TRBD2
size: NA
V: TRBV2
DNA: TGTGCCAGCAGAAGAGATAGCGGGAGTGCAGATACGCAGTATTTT
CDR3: CASRRDSGSADTQYF

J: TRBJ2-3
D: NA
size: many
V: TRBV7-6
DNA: TGTGCCAGCAGCACCGGACTTATCACAGATACGCAGTATTTT
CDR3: CASSTGLITDTQYF

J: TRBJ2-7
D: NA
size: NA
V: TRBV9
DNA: TGTGCCAGCAGCGTAGCGGGGGCCTCCTACGAGCAGTACTTC
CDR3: CASSVAGASYEQYF

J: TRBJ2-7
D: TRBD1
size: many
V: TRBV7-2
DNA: TGTGCCAGCAGCCTAAGACAGGGTGCATCCTACGAGCAGTACTTC
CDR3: CASSLRQGASYEQYF

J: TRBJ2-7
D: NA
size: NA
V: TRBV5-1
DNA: TGCGCCAGCCACCTAGGAGACAGGGAGGCCTACGAGCAGTACTTC
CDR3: CASHLGDREAYEQYF

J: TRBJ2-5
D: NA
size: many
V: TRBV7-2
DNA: TGTGCCAGCAGCTTAGCGGAGCAAAGGGAGACCCAGTACTTC
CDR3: CASSLAEQRETQYF

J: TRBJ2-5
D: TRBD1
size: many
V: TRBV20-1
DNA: TGCAGTGCTAGGGGACAGGGAGTGGAGACCCAGTACTTC
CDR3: CSARGQGVETQYF